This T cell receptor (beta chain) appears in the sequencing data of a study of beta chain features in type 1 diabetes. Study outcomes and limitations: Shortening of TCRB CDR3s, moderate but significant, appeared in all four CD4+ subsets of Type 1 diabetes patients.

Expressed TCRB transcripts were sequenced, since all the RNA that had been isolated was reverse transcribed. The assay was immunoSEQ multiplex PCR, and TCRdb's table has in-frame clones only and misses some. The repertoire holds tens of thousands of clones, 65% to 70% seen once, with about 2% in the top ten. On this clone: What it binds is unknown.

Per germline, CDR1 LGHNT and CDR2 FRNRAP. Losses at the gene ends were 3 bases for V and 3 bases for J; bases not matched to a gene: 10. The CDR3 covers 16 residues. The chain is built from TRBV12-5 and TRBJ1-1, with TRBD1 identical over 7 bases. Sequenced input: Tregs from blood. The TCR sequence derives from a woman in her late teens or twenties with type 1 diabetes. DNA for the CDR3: TGTGCTAGTGGTTTAGCTACAGGGGCGAAGGACACTGAAGCTTTCTTT. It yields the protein CASGLATGAKDTEAFF.